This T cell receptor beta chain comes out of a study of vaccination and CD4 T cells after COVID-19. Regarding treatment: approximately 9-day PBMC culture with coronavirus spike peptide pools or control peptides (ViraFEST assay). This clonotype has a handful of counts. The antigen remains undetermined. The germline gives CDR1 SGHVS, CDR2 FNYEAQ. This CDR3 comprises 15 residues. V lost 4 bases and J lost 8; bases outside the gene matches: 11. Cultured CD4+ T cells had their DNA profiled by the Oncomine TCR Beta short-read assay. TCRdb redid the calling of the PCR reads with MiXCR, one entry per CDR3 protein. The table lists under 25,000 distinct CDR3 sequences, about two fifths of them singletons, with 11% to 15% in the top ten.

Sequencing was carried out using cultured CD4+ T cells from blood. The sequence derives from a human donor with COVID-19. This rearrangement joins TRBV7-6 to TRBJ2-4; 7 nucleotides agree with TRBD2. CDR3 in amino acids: CASSWGGGMEDIQYF. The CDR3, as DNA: TGTGCCAGCAGCTGGGGGGGTGGTATGGAGGACATTCAGTACTTC.